Listed below are T cell receptor beta chains from one sample, sequenced in a study of blood T cells in healthy people across ages. TCRdb reprocessed the 5' RACE reads via MiXCR and lists one record per CDR3 protein. This table has fewer than 1,200,000 distinct CDR3 sequences, roughly 24% appearing once. The sample was also reused in another study, on T cells of mothers and their children.

Sequenced: blood. The source of these receptors is a girl aged 2 to 9 in good health. Each CDR3 is given with its conserved first and last residue. A D gene is named only where the DNA matches it firmly. Expanded clones are given a class, and other clones once, few, many or no size at all.

d_call: -; j_call: TRBJ2-6; clone_size: many; v_call: TRBV4-3; cdr3_nt: TGCGCCAGCAGCCAAGGGGGTGGGGCCAACGTCCTGACTTTC; cdr3_aa: CASSQGGGANVLTF
d_call: TRBD2; j_call: TRBJ2-1; clone_size: -; v_call: TRBV27; cdr3_nt: TGTGCCAGCAGTTTTTTCGCGGGAGATTCCTACAATGAGCAGTTCTTC; cdr3_aa: CASSFFAGDSYNEQFF
d_call: -; j_call: TRBJ2-5; clone_size: -; v_call: TRBV28; cdr3_nt: TGTGCCAGCAGTCCCCCTCGAGGGCTTATAGAGACCCAGTACTTC; cdr3_aa: CASSPPRGLIETQYF
d_call: -; j_call: TRBJ1-2; clone_size: -; v_call: TRBV27; cdr3_nt: TGTGCCAGCAGTTTCAATCCGACCACCAACTATGGCTACACCTTC; cdr3_aa: CASSFNPTTNYGYTF
d_call: -; j_call: TRBJ2-1; clone_size: -; v_call: TRBV29-1; cdr3_nt: TGCAGCGTTGAGGGGGAGGTATCTTTAAATGAGCAGTTCTTC; cdr3_aa: CSVEGEVSLNEQFF
d_call: TRBD2; j_call: TRBJ2-1; clone_size: -; v_call: TRBV20-1; cdr3_nt: TGCAGTGCGCTCGGGACTAGCGGGGGGGCCTACAATGAGCAGTTCTTC; cdr3_aa: CSALGTSGGAYNEQFF
d_call: -; j_call: TRBJ2-4; clone_size: few; v_call: TRBV20-1; cdr3_nt: TGCAGTGCTTACCCTCGGACTAATCCCAAAAACATTCAGTACTTC; cdr3_aa: CSAYPRTNPKNIQYF
d_call: -; j_call: TRBJ2-5; clone_size: -; v_call: TRBV28; cdr3_nt: TGTGCCAGCAGTACACACCGGGGAATTACAGCTGAAGCCCTGGGGGAGACCCAGTACTTC; cdr3_aa: CASSTHRGITAEALGETQYF
d_call: -; j_call: TRBJ1-2; clone_size: few; v_call: TRBV11-2; cdr3_nt: TGTGCCAGCAGCCCCCCCGCGCTACCTCGGCATGGCTACACCTTC; cdr3_aa: CASSPPALPRHGYTF
d_call: -; j_call: TRBJ2-5; clone_size: few; v_call: TRBV4-2; cdr3_nt: TGTGCCAGCAGCCGACGAGGGGACGAGACCCAGTACTTC; cdr3_aa: CASSRRGDETQYF
d_call: TRBD2; j_call: TRBJ2-3; clone_size: -; v_call: TRBV5-1; cdr3_nt: TGCGCCAGCAGCAGGGGACTAGCGGGGGGCGCAGATACGCAGTATTTT; cdr3_aa: CASSRGLAGGADTQYF
d_call: -; j_call: TRBJ2-1; clone_size: few; v_call: TRBV10-3; cdr3_nt: TGTGCCATCAGTGAGTCGGAAACCTCCTACAATGAGCAGTTCTTC; cdr3_aa: CAISESETSYNEQFF
d_call: -; j_call: TRBJ2-5; clone_size: few; v_call: TRBV19; cdr3_nt: TGTGCCAGTAGTATACGGGCAGAACAAGAGACCCAGTACTTC; cdr3_aa: CASSIRAEQETQYF
d_call: -; j_call: TRBJ1-2; clone_size: -; v_call: TRBV29-1; cdr3_nt: TGCAGCGTGGTAGGACAGCACTATGGCTACACCTTC; cdr3_aa: CSVVGQHYGYTF
d_call: -; j_call: TRBJ2-5; clone_size: -; v_call: TRBV24-1; cdr3_nt: TGTGCCACCAGTGATTCGCCACGTACAGGGAACCAAGAGACCCAGTACTTC; cdr3_aa: CATSDSPRTGNQETQYF
d_call: TRBD2; j_call: TRBJ2-7; clone_size: -; v_call: TRBV7-9; cdr3_nt: TGTGCCAGCAGATTAACTAGCGGGGAGATCTACGAGCAGTACTTC; cdr3_aa: CASRLTSGEIYEQYF